These T cell receptor beta chains were read from a single sample in a study of OX40 agonist ivuxolimab in advanced cancers. The protocol was immunoSEQ multiplex PCR, while the TCRdb copy is restricted to in-frame clones and leaves out a portion. Among tens of thousands of clones listed, around 80% were seen once. The sample here was CD4+ or CD8+ T cells sorted from blood, taken in a trial of the OX40 agonist ivuxolimab. The receptors originated from an adult with an advanced solid tumor such as melanoma, head and neck, liver or kidney cancer. The CDR3 runs from the conserved cysteine through the conserved F or W. D genes are given only for firm matches. For some rows the clone size is stated as once, few or many, or as a class when expanded; others skip it.

TRBV7-8	TRBD2	TRBJ2-5	-	CASSLEVAGGRTGSEETQYF	TGTGCCAGCAGCTTAGAAGTAGCGGGGGGGCGAACTGGGTCAGAAGAGACCCAGTACTTC
TRBV4-3	-	TRBJ2-3	-	CASSQSRLLGARDTQYF	TGCGCCAGCAGCCAATCCCGCTTGTTAGGGGCACGAGATACGCAGTATTTT
TRBV11-3	TRBD1	TRBJ2-1	once	CASTRDRTYNEQFF	TGTGCCAGCACCCGGGACAGGACTTACAATGAGCAGTTCTTC
TRBV6-5	-	TRBJ2-3	-	CASRKADTQYF	TGTGCCAGCAGAAAGGCAGATACGCAGTATTTT
TRBV27	-	TRBJ1-6	-	CASSLGGGAHNSPLHF	TGTGCCAGCAGTTTGGGAGGGGGGGCTCATAATTCACCCCTCCACTTT
TRBV7-9	TRBD1	TRBJ2-7	-	CASSLVRPGQGRHEQYF	TGTGCCAGCAGCTTAGTTCGTCCGGGACAGGGGAGACACGAGCAGTACTTC
TRBV30	-	TRBJ2-6	-	CAWSPLTGLGANVLTF	TGTGCCTGGAGTCCGTTGACTGGGCTTGGGGCCAACGTCCTGACTTTC
TRBV4-2	TRBD1	TRBJ1-2	-	CASSQLGQGEGGYTF	TGTGCCAGCAGCCAACTGGGACAGGGAGAGGGTGGCTACACCTTC
TRBV11-2	TRBD1	TRBJ1-2	-	CASSLGLTGTVRSYTF	TGTGCCAGCAGCTTAGGTTTAACCGGGACAGTGAGGAGCTACACCTTC
TRBV19	TRBD2	TRBJ2-7	-	CASSHPGLAGAYEQYF	TGTGCCAGTAGTCATCCGGGACTAGCGGGGGCCTACGAGCAGTACTTC
TRBV30	-	TRBJ2-3	-	CAWLRGSSADTQYF	TGTGCCTGGCTACGCGGTTCTTCTGCAGATACGCAGTATTTT
TRBV19	-	TRBJ1-1	-	CASSSLGLGNTEAFF	TGTGCCAGTAGTTCGCTGGGCTTAGGGAACACTGAAGCTTTCTTT
TRBV5-1	-	TRBJ2-5	-	CASSSDETQYF	TGCGCCAGCAGCTCTGACGAGACCCAGTACTTC
TRBV7-2	TRBD2	TRBJ2-3	-	CASRRTSRTDTQYF	TGTGCCAGCAGGCGGACTAGCAGGACAGATACGCAGTATTTT
TRBV7-3	TRBD2	TRBJ2-3	-	CASSGTSGGVGTDTQYF	TGTGCCAGCAGCGGGACTAGCGGGGGGGTAGGCACAGATACGCAGTATTTT
TRBV5-6	-	TRBJ1-5	-	CASSFNPYNQPQHF	TGTGCCAGCAGTTTCAACCCCTACAATCAGCCCCAGCATTTT
TRBV5-6	TRBD1	TRBJ2-1	-	CASRGGQGFSYNEQFF	TGTGCCAGCAGAGGGGGACAGGGCTTCTCCTACAATGAGCAGTTCTTC
TRBV7-9	TRBD1	TRBJ1-2	-	CAGSLWDRANYGYTF	TGTGCCGGCAGCTTGTGGGACAGGGCTAACTATGGCTACACCTTC
TRBV5-1	-	TRBJ1-3	-	CASSLAGLEGNTIYF	TGCGCCAGCAGCTTGGCAGGTTTGGAGGGAAACACCATATATTTT
TRBV18	-	TRBJ1-5	-	CASSAKESNQPQHF	TGTGCCAGCTCAGCGAAGGAGAGCAATCAGCCCCAGCATTTT
TRBV30	-	TRBJ1-3	once	CAWSDGVRDLGNTIYF	TGTGCCTGGAGTGATGGGGTCAGGGACTTAGGAAACACCATATATTTT
TRBV28	-	TRBJ1-1	once	CASSPLNTEAFF	TGTGCCAGCAGCCCACTGAACACTGAAGCTTTCTTT
TRBV6-1	TRBD1	TRBJ2-5	once	CASREYQQTGKETQYF	TGTGCCAGCAGGGAATACCAACAGACAGGGAAAGAGACCCAGTACTTC
TRBV11-3	TRBD2	TRBJ2-3	once	CASSLDLGGRAATQYF	TGTGCCAGCAGCTTAGATCTCGGCGGGAGGGCCGCAACGCAGTATTTT
TRBV6-6	-	TRBJ2-7	-	CASINRALDYEQYF	TGTGCCAGCATCAACAGGGCGTTAGACTACGAGCAGTACTTC
TRBV30	TRBD1	TRBJ1-2	-	CAWGWNRGPPYGYTF	TGTGCCTGGGGATGGAACAGGGGCCCCCCGTATGGCTACACCTTC
TRBV11-2	-	TRBJ2-3	-	CASSLGASSSTDTQYF	TGTGCCAGCAGCTTAGGTGCTAGTTCTAGCACAGATACGCAGTATTTT
TRBV30	TRBD2	TRBJ2-3	-	CAWTGLAVSTDTQYF	TGTGCCTGGACGGGACTAGCGGTCAGCACAGATACGCAGTATTTT
TRBV7-3	TRBD1	TRBJ2-1	-	CASSTRQGARWNEQFF	TGTGCCAGCAGCACTCGACAGGGGGCGAGGTGGAATGAGCAGTTCTTC
TRBV9	TRBD1	TRBJ1-2	few	CASSLTPTGLQGGYTF	TGTGCCAGCAGCCTAACTCCGACAGGGCTTCAAGGTGGCTACACCTTC
TRBV4-3	TRBD1	TRBJ2-2	-	CASSQERDRNAGELFF	TGCGCCAGCAGCCAAGAAAGGGACAGGAACGCCGGGGAGCTGTTTTTT
TRBV2	TRBD1	TRBJ1-2	-	CARLGQGSYGYTF	TGTGCCCGCCTGGGACAGGGGTCTTATGGCTACACCTTC
TRBV27	-	TRBJ2-7	-	CASSQWGYAGSHYEQYF	TGTGCCAGCAGTCAATGGGGTTATGCGGGTTCACATTACGAGCAGTACTTC
TRBV27	TRBD1	TRBJ1-2	-	CASSFWDSREEGYTF	TGTGCCAGCAGTTTCTGGGACAGCCGAGAGGAGGGCTACACCTTC
TRBV14	-	TRBJ2-3	-	CASSPGLRRGTDTQYF	TGTGCCAGCAGCCCAGGCCTCAGGAGGGGCACAGATACGCAGTATTTT
TRBV5-1	-	TRBJ1-4	-	CASSFTSTNEKLFF	TGCGCCAGCAGCTTCACCTCAACTAATGAAAAACTGTTTTTT
TRBV29-1	-	TRBJ1-2	-	CSVELWDTYNYGYTF	TGCAGCGTTGAGTTGTGGGACACCTATAACTATGGCTACACCTTC
TRBV18	-	TRBJ1-3	-	CASSLDLDTGNTIYF	TGTGCCAGCTCACTCGACTTAGACACCGGAAACACCATATATTTT
TRBV19	-	TRBJ2-3	once	CASSSTGSSDTQYF	TGTGCCAGTAGTTCCACAGGGTCATCGGATACGCAGTATTTT
TRBV7-2	-	TRBJ1-2	-	CASSLEPSNYGYTF	TGTGCCAGCAGCTTAGAGCCCTCTAACTATGGCTACACCTTC
TRBV4-1	TRBD2	TRBJ2-1	-	CASSPDSGGAGNEQFF	TGCGCCAGCAGCCCCGATAGCGGGGGGGCGGGGAATGAGCAGTTCTTC
TRBV11-1	-	TRBJ1-2	-	CASSSPGEGNYGYTF	TGTGCCAGCAGCTCCCCGGGGGAGGGCAACTATGGCTACACCTTC
TRBV19	-	TRBJ2-3	-	CASSTSPAARPSTDTQYF	TGTGCCAGTAGTACATCCCCCGCGGCACGACCAAGCACAGATACGCAGTATTTT
TRBV12-5	-	TRBJ1-2	once	CASGSQDRGKVGGNYGYTF	TGTGCTAGTGGTTCCCAGGATAGGGGGAAAGTTGGGGGTAACTATGGCTACACCTTC
TRBV5-6	-	TRBJ2-1	-	CASSLSRRAYNEQFF	TGTGCCAGCAGCTTGTCGCGCAGGGCTTACAATGAGCAGTTCTTC
TRBV13	-	TRBJ1-6	-	CASSLGGYNSPLHF	TGTGCCAGCAGCTTAGGGGGATATAATTCACCCCTCCACTTT
TRBV5-6	-	TRBJ1-4	few	CASSLLSGIFDEKLFF	TGTGCCAGCAGCTTGTTGTCGGGAATCTTTGATGAAAAACTGTTTTTT
TRBV19	-	TRBJ1-2	few	CASLALGGGYGYTF	TGTGCCAGCCTCGCTCTGGGTGGGGGCTATGGCTACACCTTC
TRBV15	-	TRBJ2-3	-	CATSRDPTATDTQYF	TGTGCCACCAGCAGAGATCCGACAGCTACAGATACGCAGTATTTT
TRBV30	-	TRBJ1-1	-	CAWSDGGRGTEAFF	TGTGCCTGGAGTGATGGAGGGAGAGGGACTGAAGCTTTCTTT
TRBV5-1	-	TRBJ1-2	-	CASSFAPGPNGYTF	TGCGCCAGCAGTTTTGCTCCGGGCCCGAATGGCTACACCTTC
TRBV7-3	TRBD1	TRBJ1-1	-	CASSGQGRGTEAFF	TGTGCCAGCAGCGGACAGGGTCGGGGCACTGAAGCTTTCTTT
TRBV7-3	-	TRBJ1-1	-	CASSNPGTGEAFF	TGTGCCAGCAGCAACCCCGGAACAGGTGAAGCTTTCTTT
TRBV7-3	TRBD1	TRBJ1-1	-	CASSLNHRGRGAEVFF	TGTGCCAGCAGCCTTAACCACAGGGGGCGAGGGGCTGAAGTTTTCTTT
TRBV7-2	TRBD1	TRBJ1-2	-	CASSPFRDRGTVVGYTF	TGTGCCAGCAGCCCCTTCCGGGACAGGGGGACTGTCGTTGGCTACACCTTC
TRBV19	-	TRBJ2-1	-	CASKVLAKYNEQFF	TGTGCCAGTAAAGTCCTAGCGAAGTACAATGAGCAGTTCTTC
TRBV7-3	TRBD2	TRBJ2-2	-	CASSPPGGEGTGELFF	TGTGCCAGCAGCCCCCCGGGGGGAGAAGGCACCGGGGAGCTGTTTTTT
TRBV6-1	-	TRBJ1-3	many	CASSESGPIGNTIYF	TGTGCCAGCAGTGAATCCGGTCCCATAGGAAACACCATATATTTT
TRBV9	-	TRBJ1-4	-	CASSVRIGSNEKLFF	TGTGCCAGCAGCGTTCGGATAGGATCTAATGAAAAACTGTTTTTT